The next 26 T cell receptor beta chains were all read from a single sample in a study of response to subunit inactivated influenza vaccine listed by TCRdb under 2018. The library was produced with RT-PCR. The instrument was an Illumina HiSeq 2500. The public reads were quality trimmed at Q25 with fastp and then assembled into clones with MiXCR by TCRdb, keeping productive beta chains. Here each entry gathers all rows of one CDR3 protein and keeps the most common genes and DNA. The sample has 550,000 to 600,000 distinct CDR3 sequences on record, 10% to 15% of them singletons. The ten largest clones capture around 9.6% of the sample. The source material was PBMCs from blood, sampled on the day of vaccination. The receptors shown here come from a man aged 50 or older who received an inactivated influenza vaccine. Donor details come from another sample of the same person, matched by shared clones.

The chain combines TRBV6-2 or TRBV6-3 with TRBJ2-5; 10 nucleotides align to TRBD1. This CDR3 comprises 16 residues. Per germline, CDR1 MNHEY and CDR2 SVGEGT. J was trimmed by 8 bases and V by 5 bases; bases with no gene match: 14. This CDR3 reads CASSRRIGQGGNTQYF. DNA for the CDR3: TGTGCCAGCAGTCGACGGATCGGACAGGGGGGTAATACCCAGTACTTC.

V usage is TRBV20-1 and J usage is TRBJ2-7, with TRBD1 as a possible D gene (5 bases). Trimming shortened V by 6 bases and J by 3 bases, and 18 bases separated the two germline ends. The CDR3 covers 14 residues. Germline lookup yields CDR1 DFQATT and CDR2 SNEGSKA (reference sequence). DNA for the CDR3: TGCAGTGCAGACGACCAGGGAAAAGACTACGAGCAGTACTTC. It is translated as CSADDQGKDYEQYF.

This clonotype has just a few counts. The chain carries TRBV2 and TRBJ2-5; TRBD2 matches 10 bases. CDR1 SNHLY and CDR2 FYNNEI come from the germline V gene. The junction had 5 bases not matched to a gene; V was cut back by 3 bases and J by 1 base. The CDR3 is 16 amino acids. The CDR3 DNA reads TGTGCCAGCAGTGAGGGTTGGACTAGCGGCCAAGAGACCCAGTACTTC. Translating it yields CASSEGWTSGQETQYF.

The chain uses TRBV6-1 and TRBJ2-7, with D unclear. The CDR3 runs 18 residues. With 6 bases removed from V and 4 bases from J, the gap between germline ends came to 28 bases. Germline loops: CDR1 MNHNS, CDR2 SASEGT. The CDR3 spells CASSPRDPGDSPWYEQYF. The CDR3 DNA reads as TGTGCCAGCAGCCCGCGTGACCCAGGTGACTCCCCTTGGTACGAGCAGTACTTC.

The chain carries TRBV4-3 and TRBJ2-7; 9 bases fit TRBD1. Germline-derived CDR1 and CDR2 are LGHNA and YSLEER. The CDR3 has 14 residues. The ends lost 5 bases at V and 6 bases at J; junction bases unmatched: 8. For the CDR3, the DNA is TGCGCCAGCAGCTACGGGACAGGGATCGGCGAGCAGTACTTC. It yields the protein CASSYGTGIGEQYF.

As regards this clonotype: Its ends do not fully match the called genes, so a read error is possible. The V gene is TRBV12-3 or TRBV12-4, the J gene TRBJ2-3; 8 nucleotides line up with TRBD2. The CDR3 spans 17 residues. CDR3 in DNA: TGTACCAGCAGTTTAGGTCTAGCGGGCTTAAGCACAGATACGCAGTATTTT. Translated, it gives CTSSLGLAGLSTDTQYF.

The chain is built from TRBV19 and TRBJ2-1, with D perhaps TRBD2 (5 bases). Trimming removed 4 bases from V and 0 bases from J, with 16 bases in between. This CDR3 has 17 amino acids. Germline-derived CDR1 and CDR2 are LNHDA and SQIVND (reference sequence). CDR3 DNA sequence: TGTGCCAGTAGTAAAGGCCTTCGGAGCGGCTCCTACAATGAGCAGTTCTTC. Translation gives CASSKGLRSGSYNEQFF.

This chain joins TRBV4-1 and TRBJ2-2; 10 bases fit TRBD2. Trimming removed 4 bases from V and 2 bases from J; junction bases left unmatched: 7. Per germline, CDR1 MGHRA and CDR2 YSYEKL. The CDR3 loop spans 17 amino acids. CDR3 residues: CASSPRAGGPNTGELFF. As DNA, the CDR3 is TGCGCCAGCAGCCCTCGAGCGGGGGGGCCAAACACCGGGGAGCTGTTTTTT.

This clonotype was counted at least ten times. The V gene is TRBV7-2, the J gene TRBJ2-3; 7 bases are a match to TRBD2. V trimming: 1 base; J trimming: 3 bases; junction bases outside the gene matches: 4. Germline CDR1 reads SGHTA; CDR2 reads FQGNSA. The CDR3 length is 15 residues. The DNA of the CDR3 is TGTGCCAGCAGCTTAGTCGGGACTAAGACAGATACGCAGTATTTT. Amino acids: CASSLVGTKTDTQYF.

The rearrangement uses TRBV29-1 and TRBJ2-7, with TRBD1 matching 8 bases. CDR1 is SQVTM, CDR2 ANQGSEA, per germline. The CDR3 consists of 13 residues. The V and J ends lost 1 base and 4 bases, in that order; junction bases with no gene match: 3. The CDR3 is CSVEGTGKYEQYF. Written as DNA, the CDR3 is TGCAGCGTTGAAGGGACAGGGAAGTACGAGCAGTACTTC.

This clonotype was detected only a few times. The J gene is TRBJ2-3, the V gene TRBV6-5; possible D gene TRBD1, 5 bases. This CDR3 contains 14 residues. The germline V gene has CDR1 MNHEY and CDR2 SVGAGI. With 0 bases removed from V and 4 bases from J, the gap between germline ends came to 8 bases. In DNA, the CDR3 is TGTGCCAGCAGTTACTCCCAGGGCCCAGATACGCAGTATTTT. The encoded protein is CASSYSQGPDTQYF.

CDR3: CASSQEGGDHLSYEQYF. The CDR3 region has the DNA TGCGCCAGCAGCCAAGAAGGAGGGGATCACCTCTCCTACGAGCAGTACTTC. The rearrangement uses TRBV4-1 and TRBJ2-7, with a possible D match to TRBD2 (6 bases). Deletions cut 0 bases from V and 0 bases from J, with 15 bases between. The CDR3 is made up of 17 amino acids. Germline lookup yields CDR1 MGHRA and CDR2 YSYEKL.

This clonotype was counted many times. This chain connects TRBV6-2 or TRBV6-3 to TRBJ2-1; no reliable D call. Germline CDR1 MNHEY, CDR2 SVGEGT. The CDR3 has 14 amino acids. V lost 7 bases and J lost 4, with 14 bases in between. The CDR3 DNA is TGTGCCAGCAACCTCGCGCCCCGTTACAATGAGCAGTTCTTC. Its protein is CASNLAPRYNEQFF.

The V gene is TRBV6-5, the J gene TRBJ2-3; no clear D. V lost 0 bases, J lost 2 bases, and 9 bases lay in between. Germline CDR1 MNHEY, CDR2 SVGAGI. The CDR3 runs to 15 residues. CDR3 amino acids: CASSYSRSFTDTQYF. The CDR3 DNA reads as TGTGCCAGCAGTTACTCTCGCTCATTCACAGATACGCAGTATTTT.

In this sample, this clonotype turned up many times. This sequence joins TRBV9 and TRBJ2-1; 9 bases are a match to TRBD2. Germline V gene lookup returns CDR1 SGDLS and CDR2 YYNGEE. CDR3 length equals 15 residues. V was pared by 1 base and J by 4 bases, with 3 bases of the junction left unmatched. The CDR3 spells CASSVLAGSYNEQFF. In nucleotides, the CDR3 is TGTGCCAGCAGCGTACTAGCGGGGAGTTACAATGAGCAGTTCTTC. The full variable domain, rest sourced from reference TRBV9 and TRBJ2-1, is DSGVTQTPKHLITATGQRVTLRCSPRSGDLSVYWYQQSLDQGLQFLIQYYNGEERAKGNILERFSAQQFPDLHSELNLSSLELGDSALYFCASSVLAGSYNEQFFGPGTRLTVL.

This clonotype was observed a few times. The chain joins TRBV6-2 or TRBV6-3 to TRBJ2-3; 13 bases align to TRBD2. CDR3 length: 16 amino acids. After removal of 5 bases from V and 5 bases from J, the junction contained 7 bases not matched to a gene. Germline V gene data show CDR1 as MNHEY and CDR2 as SVGEGT. The CDR3 is CASSLTSGRAVDTQYF. CDR3 in DNA: TGTGCCAGCAGTCTCACTAGCGGGAGGGCCGTAGATACGCAGTATTTT.

This clonotype was seen a handful of times. CDR3 region: CASSPDNNIQYF. CDR3 sequence (DNA): TGTGCCAGCAGTCCAGACAATAACATTCAGTACTTC. V usage is TRBV12-3 or TRBV12-4 and J usage is TRBJ2-4; D is uncertain. The CDR3 runs 12 residues. Deletions cut 5 bases from V and 7 bases from J, with 9 bases between.

This clonotype was seen only a few times. The rearrangement links TRBV5-6 to TRBJ1-3, with D maybe TRBD1 (5 bases). The V and J ends lost 4 bases and 4 bases respectively, with 12 bases between them. The CDR3 loop spans 14 amino acids. The germline V gene has CDR1 SGHDT and CDR2 YYEEEE. The CDR3 here is CASSNGTAGNTIYF. CDR3 sequence (DNA): TGTGCCAGCAGCAACGGGACGGCGGGAAACACCATATATTTT.

This clonotype was counted at least ten times. The chain has TRBV12-3 or TRBV12-4 and TRBJ1-1; 7 bases fit TRBD1. The CDR3 extends over 13 amino acids. The V and J ends lost 5 bases and 4 bases, in that order; junction bases with no gene match: 4. CDR3 sequence: CASSQGQVTEAFF. CDR3 bases: TGTGCCAGCAGTCAAGGACAGGTCACTGAAGCTTTCTTT.

The V and J genes are TRBV3-1 and TRBJ2-7, with D possibly being TRBD1 (5 bases). From germline, CDR1 is LGHDT and CDR2 YNNKEL (reference sequence). CDR3 length equals 14 residues. Trimming removed 4 bases from V and 3 bases from J, with 13 bases in between. The CDR3: CASSRNPTGYEQYF. The DNA of the CDR3 is TGTGCCAGCAGCCGAAATCCCACAGGCTACGAGCAGTACTTC.

The V and J genes are TRBV15 and TRBJ2-3; the D gene is possibly TRBD2 (5 bases). The CDR3 covers 16 residues. Germline CDR1 reads LNHNV; CDR2 reads YYDKDF (reference sequence). Trimming left V 0 bases short and J 0 bases short, with 10 bases between. The CDR3 loop is CATSRDPGKSTDTQYF. The CDR3 DNA reads as TGTGCCACCAGCAGAGACCCCGGGAAGAGCACAGATACGCAGTATTTT.

The rearrangement joins TRBV5-1 to TRBJ2-5; 9 positions agree with TRBD1. Trimming cost V 5 bases and J 2 bases; bases outside gene matches: 7. The germline CDR1 and CDR2 sequences are SGHRS and YFSETQ. This CDR3 has 15 residues. The CDR3 region has the DNA TGCGCCAGCAGGAGGGACAGGGTAGGACAAGAGACCCAGTACTTC. Translated: CASRRDRVGQETQYF.

In this sample, this clonotype turned up many times. The CDR3 DNA is TGTGCCATCAGTAGGCCCTTTCAAGAGACCCAGTACTTC. This encodes CAISRPFQETQYF. The V call is TRBV10-3, the J call TRBJ2-5; the D is unclear. Trimming left V 5 bases short and J 2 bases short, with 9 bases between. The CDR3 extends over 13 amino acids. Germline V gene sequence: CDR1 ENHRY, CDR2 SYGVKD.

The chain couples TRBV27 to TRBJ1-5, with D maybe TRBD1 (6 bases). V was pared by 8 bases and J by 2 bases, with 19 bases between. CDR1 and CDR2 from the germline V gene are MNHEY and SMNVEV (reference sequence). The CDR3 has 16 residues. CDR3 bases: TGTGCCAGCGCCAGGACAGTAGGACGGGGCAATCAGCCCCAGCATTTT. This gives the protein CASARTVGRGNQPQHF.

Many counts were recorded for this clonotype. The CDR3 DNA reads as TGCGCCAGCAGCTTGGACGGTGAGCAGTTCTTC. It specifies CASSLDGEQFF. The J gene is TRBJ2-1, the V gene TRBV5-1; D is uncertain. CDR1 SGHRS and CDR2 YFSETQ come from the germline V gene. The CDR3 has 11 residues. V lost 0 bases to trimming and J lost 9 bases, with 4 bases between them.

The chain couples TRBV12-3 or TRBV12-4 to TRBJ2-7; 9 bases are a match to TRBD1. This CDR3 is built from 14 residues. The trim removed 7 bases at V and 2 bases at J, leaving 6 bases unmatched. CDR3 coding DNA: TGTGCCAGCAATCCGGGACAGGGCCCCTACGAGCAGTACTTC. It specifies CASNPGQGPYEQYF.